This TCR beta chain was profiled in a study of T cell responses to AZD1222 COVID-19 vaccine. General observations from the study: Spike-spanning, vaccine-associated CD4 TCRs were dominant at 160-218 and 743-854.

Germline V gene data show CDR1 as SEHNR and CDR2 as FQNEAQ (reference sequence). The CDR3 runs to 12 residues. Deletions cut 5 bases from V and 4 bases from J, with 6 bases between. Sequencing used immunoSEQ multiplex PCR; TCRdb keeps in-frame clones, though not all of them. The table includes 150,000 to 200,000 clones, about 86% detected once. This clone was seen a handful of times. Antigen: not known. The gene calls are TRBV7-9 and TRBJ1-5; no clear D. The sample here was peripheral blood, taken 28 days after the second AZD1222 dose. The clonotype originates from an adult who received the AZD1222 COVID-19 vaccine. Here the CDR3 reads CASSARNQPQHF. DNA of the CDR3: TGTGCCAGCAGCGCCCGAAATCAGCCCCAGCATTTT. Supplemented by reference TRBV7-9 and TRBJ1-5, the full variable domain reads DTGVSQNPRHKITKRGQNVTFRCDPISEHNRLYWYRQTLGQGPEFLTYFQNEAQLEKSRLLSDRFSAERPKGSFSTLEIQRTEQGDSAMYLCASSARNQPQHFGDGTRLSIL.